The 18 T cell receptor beta chains given below trace back to one sample, sequenced in a study of synovial regulatory T cells in juvenile arthritis. Measured with immunoSEQ multiplex PCR; TCRdb has only the in-frame clones, and not every one. The table lists over 7,500 clones. General study results and limits: Compared with other blood Treg cells, inflammation-associated Treg cells had reduced TCR diversity.

These receptors have no identified antigens. What was sequenced was Treg cells from blood. As to subset: HLA-DR+ inflammation-associated blood Treg cells. These receptors all stem from a donor younger than 30 with juvenile idiopathic arthritis.

This CDR3 reads CASSWDGFNQPQHF. The chain joins TRBV27 to TRBJ1-5. The CDR3 contains 14 residues. Only the protein sequence is given. Germline V gene data show CDR1 as MNHEY and CDR2 as SMNVEV (reference sequence).

Its frequency marks this clone as medium-sized. This chain links TRBV4-3 with TRBJ1-4; TCRdb calls TRBD1, which cannot be checked without DNA. CDR3 length equals 16 residues. The nucleotide record is missing. Germline lookup yields CDR1 LGHNA and CDR2 YSLEER. The CDR3 sequence: CASSQGGERPDEKLFF.

The gene calls are TRBV6-4 and TRBJ2-3; without DNA, the TCRdb call of TRBD2 cannot be checked. CDR1 MRHNA and CDR2 SNTAGT come from the germline V gene. This CDR3 spans 14 amino acids. No DNA was logged. CDR3 in amino acids: CASSDAGGTDTQYF.

This chain connects TRBV6-6 to TRBJ2-7; the D call from TCRdb, TRBD2, cannot be confirmed without DNA. The germline V gene encodes CDR1 MNHNY and CDR2 SVGAGI (reference sequence). The CDR3 is 14 residues long. This entry has no DNA. The chain's CDR3 is CASIGAGVTYEQYF.

The J gene is TRBJ2-7, the V gene TRBV7-2; the D gene TCRdb calls, TRBD1, cannot be checked with no DNA. Germline V gene data show CDR1 as SGHTA and CDR2 as FQGNSA. The CDR3 covers 14 residues. DNA is not on record. CDR3 region: CASSPGQVGLEQYF.

CDR3 sequence reads: CASSVSGYQPQHF. The rearrangement links TRBV6-1 to TRBJ1-5. In germline, CDR1 is MNHNS, CDR2 SASEGT. CDR3 length: 13 amino acids. No DNA sequence was recorded.

The gene calls are TRBV6-5 and TRBJ1-1. CDR1 MNHEY and CDR2 SVGAGI come from the germline V gene. This CDR3 has 15 amino acids. The coding DNA is unavailable. CDR3 amino acids: CASSYSVSLNTEAFF.

The rearrangement uses TRBV7-7 and TRBJ2-7; TCRdb's D call of TRBD1 is untestable without DNA. The germline V gene has CDR1 SSHAT and CDR2 FNYEAQ (reference sequence). CDR3 size: 13 residues. No DNA is recorded. CDR3 sequence reads: CASSLSRNYEQYF.

J is TRBJ1-6 and V is TRBV30. Looked up from germline, CDR1 is GTSNPN and CDR2 is SVGIG (reference sequence). The CDR3 is 12 residues long. No nucleotide data were recorded. This CDR3 reads CAWSEGNSPLHF.

The J gene is TRBJ2-6, the V gene TRBV28. This CDR3 spans 13 amino acids. No nucleotide data were recorded. Germline CDR1 is MDHEN and CDR2 is SYDVKM. The CDR3 region is CASSSPGANVLTF.

The V gene is TRBV7-7, the J gene TRBJ2-1; no DNA is available, so the TRBD2 call from TCRdb remains unchecked. Germline assignment: CDR1 SSHAT and CDR2 FNYEAQ (reference sequence). CDR3 length: 14 residues. The DNA is unrecorded. CDR3: CASSLRGGHNEQFF.

The chain employs TRBV7-9 and TRBJ1-6. The germline V gene has CDR1 SEHNR and CDR2 FQNEAQ (reference sequence). This CDR3 has 15 residues. The record lacks a DNA sequence. This CDR3 reads CASSSSGGSRAPLHF.

This chain links TRBV2 with TRBJ1-2. Germline V gene lookup returns CDR1 SNHLY and CDR2 FYNNEI. This CDR3 has 13 amino acids. No DNA accompanies this entry. This CDR3 is CASSESSSYGYTF.

The chain carries TRBV30 and TRBJ1-6. The germline gives CDR1 GTSNPN, CDR2 SVGIG (reference sequence). The CDR3 loop spans 16 amino acids. The entry carries no DNA sequence. CDR3 region: CAWSLGPTLGNSPLHF.

This clone registers medium-sized by frequency. The chain recombines TRBV5-4 with TRBJ2-1; TCRdb returns TRBD2, unconfirmable since there is no DNA. Germline assignment: CDR1 SGHNT and CDR2 YYREEE (reference sequence). The CDR3 length is 16 residues. No DNA was logged. The CDR3 sequence: CASSIPSGGLHNEQFF.

This chain connects TRBV5-1 to TRBJ1-5. Per germline, CDR1 SGHRS and CDR2 YFSETQ. The CDR3 runs 13 residues. Only the protein sequence is given. The CDR3: CASSYGSNQPQHF.

This rearrangement joins TRBV4-1 to TRBJ1-5; TCRdb's D call, TRBD1, is unchecked because there is no DNA. Germline V CDR1 and CDR2: MGHRA, YSYEKL. The CDR3 totals 14 residues. No DNA sequence is on record. CDR3 sequence reads: CASSQESGMKPQHF.

V gene TRBV7-2 combines with J gene TRBJ2-7; absent DNA, TCRdb's TRBD1 call cannot be checked. The CDR3 spans 15 residues. The protein alone is recorded here. From germline, CDR1 is SGHTA and CDR2 FQGNSA. CDR3 in amino acids: CASSSRTGATPEQYF.